Shown below are 8 T cell receptor beta chains from a single sample sequenced in a study of T cells after yellow fever vaccination (dated by TCRdb to between 2018 and 2021). Library preparation was by 5' RACE. Sequenced using an Illumina NovaSeq 6000. Through fastp at Q25 and MiXCR, TCRdb rebuilt clones from the public reads, retaining in-frame beta chains. One record per CDR3 amino acid sequence lists the most common genes and DNA. The sample table holds around 260,000 distinct CDR3 sequences, of which approximately 5.2% were seen once. Around 3.3% of the sample is in the top ten clones. This specimen's treatment or condition label, interpreted: live attenuated yellow fever vaccine strain. Sample: CD4+ T cells sorted from PBMCs, taken on the day of the yellow fever booster vaccination. The receptor source for this set is a man aged 18 to 35 who received the YFV17D yellow fever vaccine.

The genes are TRBV2 and TRBJ1-5, with D perhaps matching TRBD1 (5 bases). The CDR3 sequence is 12 residues long. Germline V CDR1 and CDR2: SNHLY, FYNNEI. Between the trimmed V and J ends, which lost 1 base and 9 bases, there was a span of 7 bases. The CDR3 loop reads CASSEVGPPQHF. CDR3 DNA sequence: TGTGCCAGCAGTGAAGTGGGGCCGCCCCAGCATTTT.

This clonotype was observed many times. The CDR3 protein is CASSQDPRLSEKLFF. DNA for the CDR3: TGCGCCAGCAGCCAAGATCCCAGGCTGAGTGAAAAACTGTTTTTT. The rearrangement uses TRBV4-1 and TRBJ1-4; D not certain. Germline loops: CDR1 MGHRA, CDR2 YSYEKL. The ends were cut back, 0 bases at V and 7 bases at J, with 12 bases in the middle. The CDR3 is made up of 15 amino acids.

This clonotype was picked up a small number of times. The CDR3 DNA reads as TGCGCCAGCAGCCAAGCTCAGGGCCGGCTCACAGATACGCAGTATTTT. This codes for CASSQAQGRLTDTQYF. The chain is built from TRBV4-3 and TRBJ2-3; possible D gene TRBD1, 5 bases. Germline-derived CDR1 and CDR2 are LGHNA and YSLEER. The V gene lost 1 base and the J gene lost 2 bases, with 13 bases spanning the gap. This CDR3 spans 16 amino acids.

This chain uses TRBV11-2 with TRBJ1-3, with 8 bases matching TRBD1. Germline values: CDR1 SGHAT, CDR2 FQNNGV. The ends lost 3 bases at V and 0 bases at J; junction bases unmatched: 10. CDR3 length equals 18 residues. In DNA, the CDR3 is TGTGCCAGCAGCTTTGCTTCAGGGGGCGCTGGCTCTGGAAACACCATATATTTT. Its protein is CASSFASGGAGSGNTIYF.

This clonotype was seen only a few times. The gene calls are TRBV5-1 and TRBJ2-3; tentative D call: TRBD2 (6 bases). The CDR3 is 14 amino acids. Per the germline V gene, CDR1 is SGHRS and CDR2 is YFSETQ. V gave up 0 bases and J gave up 3 bases, with 8 bases separating them. The CDR3 loop reads CASSLGGVTDTQYF. The DNA for the CDR3 is TGCGCCAGCAGCTTGGGGGGGGTGACAGATACGCAGTATTTT.

CDR3 nucleotide sequence: TGTGCCAGCGGCTCGTTGGGGGGCCGCACCGGGGAGCTGTTTTTT. This translates into CASGSLGGRTGELFF. This chain uses TRBV7-2 with TRBJ2-2; the D gene could be TRBD1 or TRBD2 (6 bases each). This CDR3 comprises 15 residues. The V end was cut by 8 bases, the J end by 4 bases, with 17 bases between. Germline lookup yields CDR1 SGHTA and CDR2 FQGNSA.

This rearrangement joins TRBV14 to TRBJ1-1; D call uncertain. CDR3 length: 15 residues. Germline V gene sequence: CDR1 SGHDN, CDR2 FVKESK. V shed 6 bases and J shed 0 bases, with 14 bases lying between them. CDR3 residues: CASSPLGHMNTEAFF. CDR3 coding DNA: TGTGCCAGCAGTCCCCTTGGGCACATGAACACTGAAGCTTTCTTT.

This clonotype was picked up many times. The chain joins TRBV5-4 to TRBJ2-3; 8 positions match TRBD1. Germline V lookup: CDR1 SGHNT, CDR2 YYREEE (reference sequence). V dropped 4 bases and J dropped 12; count of bases not matched to a gene: 7. The CDR3 is 12 amino acids. CDR3 DNA sequence: TGTGCCAGCAGCCCCGACAGGGGATCTCAGTATTTT. Translated, it gives CASSPDRGSQYF.